This entry lists 10 T cell receptor beta chains sequenced from one sample in a study of radiotherapy plus CTLA-4 blockade in lung cancer (dated by TCRdb to 2016 to 2018). The protocol used for the library was the immunoSEQ multiplex PCR assay. In its TCRdb copy, this immuneACCESS table keeps in-frame sequences only and misses some clones. Where compared with another copy, unresolved V genes explain less than half of these, and the others have no known cause. Recorded for this sample are some 73,000 clones; 70% to 85% of them occurred a single time. About 0.79% of the sample is in the top ten clones. The sequences come from peripheral blood, collected from a patient treated with radiotherapy plus ipilimumab. The receptor set was obtained from a human donor with non-small cell lung cancer who had stable disease on radiotherapy plus ipilimumab.

As for this clone: At one end the junction does not follow the germline gene, possibly because of a read error. The chain combines TRBV5-1 with TRBJ2-5; a weak D match, TRBD1 (6 bases). The germline V gene has CDR1 SGHRS and CDR2 YFSETQ. The length of the CDR3 is 13 residues. The chain's CDR3 is CASSDRDNREMDF. The CDR3 DNA reads as TGCGCCAGCAGCGACCGGGACAATAGAGAGATGGACTTC.

The chain recombines TRBV29-1 with TRBJ1-1; D gene unclear. V lost 7 bases to trimming and J lost 5 bases, with 5 bases between them. Germline V gene lookup returns CDR1 SQVTM and CDR2 ANQGSEA. The CDR3 extends over 9 amino acids. CDR3 sequence: CSGGTEAFF. The DNA for the CDR3 is TGCAGCGGAGGTACTGAAGCTTTCTTT.

This clone was counted a few times. This chain links TRBV18 with TRBJ1-4; a weak D match, TRBD1 (5 bases). This CDR3 contains 15 residues. Germline V gene data show CDR1 as KGHSH and CDR2 as LQKENI. The germline V and J ends were trimmed by 3 bases and 3 bases, with 11 bases remaining between them. The DNA for the CDR3 is TGTGCCAGCTCACCCATACAGGCGTCTAATGAAAAACTGTTTTTT. This sequence encodes CASSPIQASNEKLFF.

In DNA form, the CDR3 reads TGCGCCAGCAGCCAAGAAAGACTAGCGCGGCCTGGAGAGCAGTACTTC. Translating it yields CASSQERLARPGEQYF. This chain uses TRBV4-1 with TRBJ2-7, with 8 positions matching TRBD2. The CDR3 length is 16 residues. Germline CDR1 reads MGHRA; CDR2 reads YSYEKL. J lost 7 bases, V lost 0 bases, and 11 bases had no gene match.

The rearrangement joins TRBV7-6 to TRBJ2-2; 7 positions match TRBD2. The germline gives CDR1 SGHVS, CDR2 FNYEAQ. V trimming: 1 base; J trimming: 5 bases; junction bases outside the gene matches: 13. The CDR3 is 18 residues long. The CDR3 nucleotides read TGTGCCAGCAGCTTAGAGGCGGCGGCTAGGACTAGTACCGGGGAGCTGTTTTTT. Its translation: CASSLEAAARTSTGELFF.

J is TRBJ1-3 and V is TRBV2; D is ambiguous. CDR1 SNHLY and CDR2 FYNNEI come from the germline V gene. The V gene lost 9 bases and the J gene lost 1 base, with 19 bases spanning the gap. The CDR3 covers 16 residues. Here the CDR3 reads CASKGPGVVSGNTIYF. The CDR3 region has the DNA TGTGCCAGTAAAGGACCCGGGGTGGTGTCTGGAAACACCATATATTTT.

The V and J genes are TRBV6-1 and TRBJ1-5; 9 bases map to TRBD1. This CDR3 contains 17 residues. Germline assignment: CDR1 MNHNS and CDR2 SASEGT. J lost 6 bases, V lost 4 bases, and 13 bases had no gene match. This CDR3 is CASSGDRVVSQGQPQHF. CDR3 DNA: TGTGCCAGCAGTGGGGACAGGGTAGTCTCACAGGGTCAGCCCCAGCATTTT.

This sequence joins TRBV4-1 and TRBJ2-3; D may match TRBD1 or TRBD2 (5 bases each). This CDR3 comprises 16 residues. V gave up 0 bases and J gave up 1 base, with 11 bases separating them. Germline V gene sequence: CDR1 MGHRA, CDR2 YSYEKL. The CDR3 coding sequence is TGCGCCAGCAGCCAAGATCGACAGAGGGGCACAGATACGCAGTATTTT. It is translated as CASSQDRQRGTDTQYF.

Only one count was recorded for this clone. V and J are TRBV7-2 and TRBJ2-3; 9 bases align to TRBD2. With V trimmed by 0 bases and J by 4 bases, 5 bases remained unmatched. Germline V CDR1 and CDR2: SGHTA, FQGNSA. CDR3 size: 16 residues. CDR3 loop: CASSLASSGGPDTQYF. The CDR3 DNA reads TGTGCCAGCAGCTTAGCGTCGAGCGGGGGGCCAGATACGCAGTATTTT. Full variable domain (outside the CDR3, taken from reference TRBV7-2 and TRBJ2-3): GAGVSQSPSNKVTEKGKDVELRCDPISGHTALYWYRQSLGQGLEFLIYFQGNSAPDKSGLPSDRFSAERTGGSVSTLTIQRTQQEDSAVYLCASSLASSGGPDTQYFGPGTRLTVL.

The rearrangement joins TRBV19 to TRBJ2-5, with 12 bases aligning to TRBD2. J was trimmed by 2 bases and V by 6 bases; bases with no gene match: 13. Germline lookup yields CDR1 LNHDA and CDR2 SQIVND (reference sequence). CDR3 length equals 18 residues. The CDR3 DNA follows: TGTGCCAGTAGAGGGATTGGGCTAGCGGGAGGGATACAAGAGACCCAGTACTTC. Translating gives CASRGIGLAGGIQETQYF.